This T cell receptor (beta chain) comes out of a study of response to subunit inactivated influenza vaccine (dated by TCRdb to about 2018). Context from the whole study: To follow how T cells responded to a trivalent subunit inactivated influenza vaccine, the researchers relied on deep quantitative profiling of the T cell receptor repertoire. Broad study findings and their caveats: According to the authors, only a limited number of new T cells may be recruited by each seasonal influenza vaccination.

This clonotype has a handful of counts. The specificity of this receptor is unknown. Base quality data are lacking; no much larger clone is found one base away. At the junction V is shortened by 3 bases and J by 0 bases, with 12 bases in between. Per the germline V gene (reference sequence), DFQATT is the CDR1 and SNEGSKA is the CDR2. The CDR3 covers 15 residues, taking in both the cysteine and the phenylalanine. The retained sequence is limited to the CDR3, 45 bases, with the frame set at the first base. The library came from RT-PCR. Sequencer: Illumina HiSeq 2500. TCRdb itself trimmed the public reads at Q25 with fastp, ran MiXCR and retained productive beta chains. When rows share a CDR3 protein, they turn into one entry using the most common DNA and genes. The sample data list fewer than 600,000 distinct CDR3 sequences, and 6% to 9% of these were observed just once. Around 13% of the sample is in the top ten clones.

The receptor was derived from a man between 50 and 69 years old who received an inactivated influenza vaccine. Donor details come from another sample of the same person, matched by shared clones. The sequences come from PBMCs from blood, collected around 25 months after vaccination. The sequence joins TRBV20-1 to TRBJ2-4; there is no confident call for the D gene. The nucleotides are TGCAGTGCTAGGGCCGGAACAGAAGCCAAAAACATTCAGTACTTC. Its translation reads: CSARAGTEAKNIQYF.